This T cell receptor beta chain emerged from a study of molecular identifiers for immune sequencing clone quantification. Whole-study results and caveats: Even with some 1 million naive cells present, spiked Jurkat TCR RNA from one cell was reportedly detectable. Clones that had above 20 RNA copies took up over 99% of effector molecules but under 1% in naive cells.

Between about 19,000 and 1,100,000 sorted cells, with 10%, 30% or 50% RNA, yielded naive CD8 libraries. V was cut by 6 bases and J by 9 bases, with 15 bases left in between. This CDR3 contains 12 residues. Germline CDR1 reads MDHEN; CDR2 reads SYDVKM. As concerns this clonotype: Antigen: not known. This may stem from a read error, because a much larger clone lies one nucleotide away.

TCRdb independently ran MiXCR on the PCR reads; one entry per CDR3 protein. This table has approximately 54,000 distinct CDR3 sequences, approximately 25% appearing once. Sample: naive CD8+ T cells from blood, with Jurkat cell RNA spiked in. Subset noted: FACS-sorted CD8+CD4-CCR7+CD45RA+ naive T cells. This rearrangement joins TRBV28 to TRBJ2-7; TRBD2 is a possible D gene (5 bases). This receptor was identified in a human donor in good health. Some libraries in this study had Jurkat cell RNA spiked in. The CDR3: CASSAVRVGQYF. CDR3 coding DNA: TGTGCCAGCAGCGCCGTGCGGGTCGGGCAGTACTTC.